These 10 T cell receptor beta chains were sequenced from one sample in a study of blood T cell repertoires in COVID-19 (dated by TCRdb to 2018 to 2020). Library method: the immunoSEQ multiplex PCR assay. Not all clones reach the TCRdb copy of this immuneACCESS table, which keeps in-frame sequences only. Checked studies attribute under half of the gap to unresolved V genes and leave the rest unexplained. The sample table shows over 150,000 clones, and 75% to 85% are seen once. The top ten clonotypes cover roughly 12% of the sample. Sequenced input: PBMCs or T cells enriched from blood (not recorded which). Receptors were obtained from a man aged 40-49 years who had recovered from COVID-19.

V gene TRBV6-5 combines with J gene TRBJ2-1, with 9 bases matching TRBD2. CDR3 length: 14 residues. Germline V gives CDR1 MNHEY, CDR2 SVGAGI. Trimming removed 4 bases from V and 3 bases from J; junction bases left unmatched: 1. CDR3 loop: CASSSSGNYNEQFF. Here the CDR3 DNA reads TGTGCCAGCAGTTCTAGCGGGAACTACAATGAGCAGTTCTTC.

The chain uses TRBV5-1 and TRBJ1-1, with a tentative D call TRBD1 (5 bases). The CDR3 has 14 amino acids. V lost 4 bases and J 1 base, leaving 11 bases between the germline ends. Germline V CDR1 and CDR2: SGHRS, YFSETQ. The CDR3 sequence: CASSAMTENTEAFF. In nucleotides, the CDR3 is TGCGCCAGCAGCGCCATGACAGAGAACACTGAAGCTTTCTTT.

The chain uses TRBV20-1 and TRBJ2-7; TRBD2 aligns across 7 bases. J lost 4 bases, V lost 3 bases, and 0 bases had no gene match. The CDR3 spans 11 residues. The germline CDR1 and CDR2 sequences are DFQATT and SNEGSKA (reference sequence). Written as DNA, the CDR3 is TGCAGTGCTAGGCGGGAGTACGAGCAGTACTTC. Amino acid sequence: CSARREYEQYF.

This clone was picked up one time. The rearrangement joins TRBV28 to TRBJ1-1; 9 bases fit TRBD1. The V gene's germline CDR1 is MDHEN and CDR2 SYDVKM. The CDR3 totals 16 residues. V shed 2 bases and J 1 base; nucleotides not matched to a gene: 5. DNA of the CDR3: TGTGCCAGCAGTTTAAGGGGGACAGGGTGGAACACTGAAGCTTTCTTT. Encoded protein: CASSLRGTGWNTEAFF.

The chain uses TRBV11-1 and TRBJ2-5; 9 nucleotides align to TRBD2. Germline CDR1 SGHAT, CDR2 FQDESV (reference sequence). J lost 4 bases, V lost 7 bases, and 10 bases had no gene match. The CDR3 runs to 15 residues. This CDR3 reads CASTDNSGSGETQYF. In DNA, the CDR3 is TGTGCCAGCACCGACAATAGCGGGAGCGGAGAGACCCAGTACTTC.

The DNA of the CDR3 is TGTGCCAGCAGCCCAAGCGGGAGCACCTACAATGAGCAGTTCTTC. This gives the protein CASSPSGSTYNEQFF. J is TRBJ2-1 and V is TRBV7-3, with 8 positions matching TRBD2. With 5 bases clipped from V and 2 bases from J, the junction kept 5 bases outside the gene matches. Germline-derived CDR1 and CDR2 are SGHTA and FQGTGA. This CDR3 contains 15 residues.

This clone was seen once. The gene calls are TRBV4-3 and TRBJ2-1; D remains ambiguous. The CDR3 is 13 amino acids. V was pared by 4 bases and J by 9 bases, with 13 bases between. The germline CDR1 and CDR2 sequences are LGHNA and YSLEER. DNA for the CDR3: TGCGCCAGCAGCCGAGTTTCGGCGGTTGAGCAGTTCTTC. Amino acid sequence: CASSRVSAVEQFF.

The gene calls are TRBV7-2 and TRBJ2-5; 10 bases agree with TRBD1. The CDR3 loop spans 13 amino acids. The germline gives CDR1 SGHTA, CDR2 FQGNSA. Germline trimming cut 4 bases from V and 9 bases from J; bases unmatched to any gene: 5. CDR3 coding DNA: TGTGCCAGCAGCTGGGACAGGGGTCGATCCCAGTACTTC. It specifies CASSWDRGRSQYF.

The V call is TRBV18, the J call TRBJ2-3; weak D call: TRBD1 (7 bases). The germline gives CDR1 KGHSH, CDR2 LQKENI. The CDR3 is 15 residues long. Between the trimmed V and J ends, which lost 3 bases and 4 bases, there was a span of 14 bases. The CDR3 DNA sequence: TGTGCCAGCTCACCCCCAGGGGGACTGCCAGATACGCAGTATTTT. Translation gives CASSPPGGLPDTQYF.

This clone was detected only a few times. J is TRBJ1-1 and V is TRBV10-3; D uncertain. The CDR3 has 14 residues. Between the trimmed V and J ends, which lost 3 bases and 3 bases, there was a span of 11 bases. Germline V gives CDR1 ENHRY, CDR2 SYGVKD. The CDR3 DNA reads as TGTGCCATCAGTGACCCACAGCACGACACTGAAGCTTTCTTT. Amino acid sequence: CAISDPQHDTEAFF.